This T cell receptor (beta chain) came from a study of blood T cell repertoires in COVID-19. Turning to the study itself: Donors in the United States, Italy and Spain gave samples during acute or convalescent COVID-19. T cells, B-cell-depleted T cells, or PBMCs supplied cDNA or gDNA.

Assay: immunoSEQ multiplex PCR; the TCRdb copy retains only in-frame clones and omits some. The data contain about 130,000 clones, 70% to 80% of them singletons. Germline V gene data show CDR1 as KGHDR and CDR2 as SFDVKD. The trim removed 8 bases at V and 3 bases at J, leaving 4 bases unmatched. CDR3 size: 14 residues. This receptor was identified in a man aged 35 to 55 with active or convalescent COVID-19. V gene TRBV24-1 combines with J gene TRBJ2-3, with 10 positions matching TRBD2. Sequencing was performed on peripheral blood. CDR3 coding DNA: TGTGCCACCAAAGCGGGGGGGCTGACAGATACGCAGTATTTT. Protein: CATKAGGLTDTQYF.